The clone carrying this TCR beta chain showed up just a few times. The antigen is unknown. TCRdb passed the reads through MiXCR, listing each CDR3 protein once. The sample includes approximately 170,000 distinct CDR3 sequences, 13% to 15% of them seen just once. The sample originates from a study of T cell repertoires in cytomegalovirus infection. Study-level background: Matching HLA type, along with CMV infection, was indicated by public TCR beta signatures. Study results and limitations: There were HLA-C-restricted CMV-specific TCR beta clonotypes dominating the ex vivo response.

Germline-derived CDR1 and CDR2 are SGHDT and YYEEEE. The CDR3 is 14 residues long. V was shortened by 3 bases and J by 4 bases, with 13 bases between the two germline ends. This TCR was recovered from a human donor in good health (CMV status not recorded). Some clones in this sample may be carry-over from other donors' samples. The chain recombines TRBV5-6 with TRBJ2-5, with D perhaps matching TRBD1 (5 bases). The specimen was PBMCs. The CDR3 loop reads CASSWGRSGETQYF. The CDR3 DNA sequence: TGTGCCAGCAGCTGGGGCAGGTCGGGAGAGACCCAGTACTTC.